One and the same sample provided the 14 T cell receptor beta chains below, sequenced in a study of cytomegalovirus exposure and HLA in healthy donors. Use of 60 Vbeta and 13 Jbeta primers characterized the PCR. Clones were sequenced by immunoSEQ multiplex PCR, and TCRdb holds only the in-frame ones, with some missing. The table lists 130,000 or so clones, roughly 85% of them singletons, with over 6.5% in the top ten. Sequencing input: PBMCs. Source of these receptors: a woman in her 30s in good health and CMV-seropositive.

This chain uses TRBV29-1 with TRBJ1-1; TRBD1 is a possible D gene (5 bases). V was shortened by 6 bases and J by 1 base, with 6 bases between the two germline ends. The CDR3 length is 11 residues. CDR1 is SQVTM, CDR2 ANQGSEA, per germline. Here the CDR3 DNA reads TGCAGCGTCACAGGGAACACTGAAGCTTTCTTT. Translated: CSVTGNTEAFF.

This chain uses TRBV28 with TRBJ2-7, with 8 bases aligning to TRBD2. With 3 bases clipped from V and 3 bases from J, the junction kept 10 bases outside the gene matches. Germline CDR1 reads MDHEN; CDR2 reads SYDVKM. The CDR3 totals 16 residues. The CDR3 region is CASSLPFSGAHYEQYF. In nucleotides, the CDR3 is TGTGCCAGCAGTTTGCCCTTTAGCGGGGCCCACTACGAGCAGTACTTC.

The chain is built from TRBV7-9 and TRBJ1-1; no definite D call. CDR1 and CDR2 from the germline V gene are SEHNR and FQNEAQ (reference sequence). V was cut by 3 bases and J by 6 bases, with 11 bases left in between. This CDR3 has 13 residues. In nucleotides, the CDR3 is TGTGCCAGCAGCTTTGGAGGGAAAGCTGAAGCTTTCTTT. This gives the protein CASSFGGKAEAFF.

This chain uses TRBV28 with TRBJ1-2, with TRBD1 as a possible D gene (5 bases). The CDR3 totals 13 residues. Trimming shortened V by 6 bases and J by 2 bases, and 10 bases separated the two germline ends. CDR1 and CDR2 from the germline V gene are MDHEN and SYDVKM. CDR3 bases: TGTGCCAGCAGAAGGGACTCGAACTATGGCTACACCTTC. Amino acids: CASRRDSNYGYTF.

As DNA, the CDR3 is TGTGCCAGCCGGCCCCTAGGGGCCTCTGGAAACACCATATATTTT. It codes for CASRPLGASGNTIYF. The genes are TRBV18 and TRBJ1-3, with TRBD1 as a possible D gene (5 bases). V lost 8 bases, J lost 0 bases, and 14 bases lay in between. Looked up from germline, CDR1 is KGHSH and CDR2 is LQKENI. The CDR3 runs to 15 residues.

CDR3 in DNA: TGTGCCAGCAGCTTAAGGCGGGGTGGAAATACGCAGTATTTT. Residues: CASSLRRGGNTQYF. The chain links TRBV7-2 to TRBJ2-3, with D tentatively TRBD2 (6 bases). This CDR3 has 14 amino acids. Germline V gene sequence: CDR1 SGHTA, CDR2 FQGNSA. Trimming stripped 2 bases from V and 7 bases from J, with 13 bases between. Filled out from reference TRBV7-2 and TRBJ2-3, the complete variable domain reads GAGVSQSPSNKVTEKGKDVELRCDPISGHTALYWYRQSLGQGLEFLIYFQGNSAPDKSGLPSDRFSAERTGGSVSTLTIQRTQQEDSAVYLCASSLRRGGNTQYFGPGTRLTVL.

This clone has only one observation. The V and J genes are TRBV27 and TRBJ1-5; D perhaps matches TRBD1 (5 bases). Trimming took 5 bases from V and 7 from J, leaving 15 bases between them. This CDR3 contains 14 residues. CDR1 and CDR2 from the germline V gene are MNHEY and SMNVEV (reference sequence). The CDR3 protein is CASSILGGGQPQHF. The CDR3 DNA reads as TGTGCCAGCAGTATCCTCGGGGGTGGGCAGCCCCAGCATTTT.

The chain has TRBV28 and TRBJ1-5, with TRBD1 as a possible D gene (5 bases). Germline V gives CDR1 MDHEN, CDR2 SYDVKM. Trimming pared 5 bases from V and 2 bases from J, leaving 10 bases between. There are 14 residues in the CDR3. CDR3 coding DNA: TGTGCCAGCAGTCCCGGACAAGGCAATCAGCCCCAGCATTTT. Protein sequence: CASSPGQGNQPQHF. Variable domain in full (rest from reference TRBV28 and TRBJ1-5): DVKVTQSSRYLVKRTGEKVFLECVQDMDHENMFWYRQDPGLGLRLIYFSYDVKMKEKGDIPEGYSVSREKKERFSLILESASTNQTSMYLCASSPGQGNQPQHFGDGTRLSIL.

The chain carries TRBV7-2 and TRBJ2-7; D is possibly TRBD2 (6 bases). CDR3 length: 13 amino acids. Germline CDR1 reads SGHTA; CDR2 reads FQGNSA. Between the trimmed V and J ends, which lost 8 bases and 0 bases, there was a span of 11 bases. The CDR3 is CASRLASSYEQYF. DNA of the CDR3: TGTGCCAGCCGCCTAGCGAGCTCCTACGAGCAGTACTTC.

Here the CDR3 reads CASKEGGTGNSPLHF. Here the CDR3 DNA reads TGTGCCAGCAAGGAAGGGGGGACAGGGAATTCACCCCTCCACTTT. The rearrangement uses TRBV2 and TRBJ1-6; TRBD1 matches at 9 bases. The CDR3 consists of 15 residues. V shed 7 bases and J 7 bases; nucleotides not matched to a gene: 8. From germline, CDR1 is SNHLY and CDR2 FYNNEI.

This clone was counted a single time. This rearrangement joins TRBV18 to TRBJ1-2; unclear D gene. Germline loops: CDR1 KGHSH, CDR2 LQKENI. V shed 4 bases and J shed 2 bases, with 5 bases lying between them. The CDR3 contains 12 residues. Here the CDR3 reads CASSLENYGYTF. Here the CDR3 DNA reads TGTGCCAGCTCACTGGAGAACTATGGCTACACCTTC.

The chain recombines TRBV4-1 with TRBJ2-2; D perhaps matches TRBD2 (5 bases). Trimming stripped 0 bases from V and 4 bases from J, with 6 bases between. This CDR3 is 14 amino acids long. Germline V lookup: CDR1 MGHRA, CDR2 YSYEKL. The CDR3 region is CASSQEDFTGELFF. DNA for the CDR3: TGCGCCAGCAGCCAAGAGGACTTCACCGGGGAGCTGTTTTTT.

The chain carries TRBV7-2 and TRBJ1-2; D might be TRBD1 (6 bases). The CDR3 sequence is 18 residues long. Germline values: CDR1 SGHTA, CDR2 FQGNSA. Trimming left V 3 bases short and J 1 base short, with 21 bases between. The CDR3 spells CASSFPRDNLLDNYGYTF. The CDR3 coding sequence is TGTGCCAGCAGCTTCCCTCGGGACAACCTCCTCGATAACTATGGCTACACCTTC.

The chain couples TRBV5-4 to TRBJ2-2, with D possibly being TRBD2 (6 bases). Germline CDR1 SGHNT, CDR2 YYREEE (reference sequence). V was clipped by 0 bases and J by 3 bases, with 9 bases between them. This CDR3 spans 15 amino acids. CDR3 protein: CASSLGEVYTGELFF. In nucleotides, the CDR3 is TGTGCCAGCAGCTTGGGGGAGGTGTACACCGGGGAGCTGTTTTTT.